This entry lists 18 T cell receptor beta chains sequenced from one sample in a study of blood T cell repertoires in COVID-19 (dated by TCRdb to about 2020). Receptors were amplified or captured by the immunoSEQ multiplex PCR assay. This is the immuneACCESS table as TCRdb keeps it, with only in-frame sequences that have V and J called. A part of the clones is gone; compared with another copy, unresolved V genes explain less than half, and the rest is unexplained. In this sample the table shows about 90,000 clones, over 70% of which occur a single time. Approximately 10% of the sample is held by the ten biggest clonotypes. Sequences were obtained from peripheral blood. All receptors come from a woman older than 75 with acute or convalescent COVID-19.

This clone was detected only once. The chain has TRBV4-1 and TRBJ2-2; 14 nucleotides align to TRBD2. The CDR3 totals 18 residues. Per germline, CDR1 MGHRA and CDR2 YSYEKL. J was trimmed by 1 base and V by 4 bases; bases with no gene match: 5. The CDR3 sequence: CASSLSGTSGRNTGELFF. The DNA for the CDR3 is TGCGCCAGCAGCCTAAGCGGGACTAGCGGGAGGAACACCGGGGAGCTGTTTTTT.

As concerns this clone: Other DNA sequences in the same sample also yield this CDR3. Here the CDR3 DNA reads TGTGCCAGCAGTAGTGGACTAGCGGGAGTAAATGAGCAGTTCTTC. This sequence encodes CASSSGLAGVNEQFF. The V gene is TRBV7-2, the J gene TRBJ2-1; 13 bases map to TRBD2. The CDR3 sequence is 15 residues long. The J segment lost 7 bases and the V segment lost 6 bases, leaving 6 bases of the junction unmatched. Germline V gene data show CDR1 as SGHTA and CDR2 as FQGNSA.

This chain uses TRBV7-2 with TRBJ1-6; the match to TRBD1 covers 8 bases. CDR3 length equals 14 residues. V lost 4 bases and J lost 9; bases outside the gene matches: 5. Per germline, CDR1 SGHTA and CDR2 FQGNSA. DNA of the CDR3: TGTGCCAGCAGCTCCGGACAGGGTGGTTCACCCCTCCACTTT. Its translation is CASSSGQGGSPLHF.

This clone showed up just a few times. The CDR3 reads CASSSSGGGVQYF. The CDR3 region has the DNA TGTGCCAGCAGCTCAAGCGGGGGGGGCGTGCAGTATTTT. The rearrangement uses TRBV5-4 and TRBJ2-3, with 10 positions matching TRBD2. Germline loops: CDR1 SGHNT, CDR2 YYREEE (reference sequence). The CDR3 has 13 residues. J lost 11 bases, V lost 3 bases, and 6 bases had no gene match.

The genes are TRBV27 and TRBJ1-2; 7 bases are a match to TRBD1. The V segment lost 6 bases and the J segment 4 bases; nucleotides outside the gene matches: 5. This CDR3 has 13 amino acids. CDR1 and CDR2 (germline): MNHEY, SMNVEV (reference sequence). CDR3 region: CASSPGGFYGYTF. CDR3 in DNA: TGTGCCAGCAGCCCAGGGGGATTCTATGGCTACACCTTC.

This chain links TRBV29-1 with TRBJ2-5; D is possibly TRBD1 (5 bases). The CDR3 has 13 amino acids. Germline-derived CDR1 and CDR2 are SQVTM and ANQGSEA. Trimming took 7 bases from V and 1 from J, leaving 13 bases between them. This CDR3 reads CSAVTDLQETQYF. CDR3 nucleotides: TGCAGCGCTGTGACAGACCTCCAAGAGACCCAGTACTTC.

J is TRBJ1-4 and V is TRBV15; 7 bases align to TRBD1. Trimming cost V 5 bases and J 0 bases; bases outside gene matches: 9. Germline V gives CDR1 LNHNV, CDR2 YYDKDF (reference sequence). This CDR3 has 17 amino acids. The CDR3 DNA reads TGTGCCACCAGCGTATTAACGACAGGGTCAACTAATGAAAAACTGTTTTTT. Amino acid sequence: CATSVLTTGSTNEKLFF. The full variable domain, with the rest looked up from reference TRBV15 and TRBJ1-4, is DAMVIQNPRYQVTQFGKPVTLSCSQTLNHNVMYWYQQKSSQAPKLLFHYYDKDFNNEADTPDNFQSRRPNTSFCFLDIRSPGLGDTAMYLCATSVLTTGSTNEKLFFGSGTQLSVL.

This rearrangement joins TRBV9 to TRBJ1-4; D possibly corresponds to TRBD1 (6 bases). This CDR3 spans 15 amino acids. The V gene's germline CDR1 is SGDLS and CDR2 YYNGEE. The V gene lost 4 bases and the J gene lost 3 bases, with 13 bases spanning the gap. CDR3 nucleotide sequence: TGTGCCAGCAGCCCAGGGGCGTGGGCTAATGAAAAACTGTTTTTT. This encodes CASSPGAWANEKLFF.

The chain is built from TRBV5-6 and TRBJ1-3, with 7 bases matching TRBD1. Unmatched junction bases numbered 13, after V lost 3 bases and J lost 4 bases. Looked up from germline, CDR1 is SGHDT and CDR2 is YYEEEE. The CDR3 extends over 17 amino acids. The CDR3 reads CASSSYIRTGQGNTIYF. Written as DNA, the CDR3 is TGTGCCAGCAGCTCGTACATAAGGACAGGACAGGGAAACACCATATATTTT.

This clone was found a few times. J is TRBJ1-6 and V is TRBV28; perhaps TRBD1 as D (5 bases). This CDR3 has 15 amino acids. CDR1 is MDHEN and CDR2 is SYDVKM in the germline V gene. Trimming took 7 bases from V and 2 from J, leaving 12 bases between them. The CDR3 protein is CASIGGAPYNSPLHF. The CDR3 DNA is TGTGCCAGCATCGGTGGGGCCCCCTATAATTCACCCCTCCACTTT.

The CDR3, as DNA: TGTGCCAGCAGCCGGGACTTGGTTGGCGCCGGAGAGACCCAGTACTTC. Translation: CASSRDLVGAGETQYF. J is TRBJ2-5 and V is TRBV5-4, with D possibly being TRBD2 (6 bases). The ends were cut back, 4 bases at V and 4 bases at J, with 20 bases in the middle. CDR1 is SGHNT, CDR2 YYREEE, per germline (reference sequence). This CDR3 has 16 amino acids.

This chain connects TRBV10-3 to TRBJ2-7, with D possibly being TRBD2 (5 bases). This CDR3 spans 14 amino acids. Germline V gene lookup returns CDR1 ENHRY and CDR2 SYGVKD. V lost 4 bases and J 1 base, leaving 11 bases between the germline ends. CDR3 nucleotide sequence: TGTGCCATCAGTGTCTCGACGGGGTCCTACGAGCAGTACTTC. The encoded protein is CAISVSTGSYEQYF.

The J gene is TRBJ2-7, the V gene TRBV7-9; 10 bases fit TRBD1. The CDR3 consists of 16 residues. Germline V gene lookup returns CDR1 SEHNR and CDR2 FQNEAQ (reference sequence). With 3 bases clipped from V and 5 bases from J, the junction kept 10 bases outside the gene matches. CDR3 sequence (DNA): TGTGCCAGCAGCTTTCCTCGGGACAGGGGACGCCACGAGCAGTACTTC. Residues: CASSFPRDRGRHEQYF. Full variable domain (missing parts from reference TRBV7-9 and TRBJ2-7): DTGVSQNPRHKITKRGQNVTFRCDPISEHNRLYWYRQTLGQGPEFLTYFQNEAQLEKSRLLSDRFSAERPKGSFSTLEIQRTEQGDSAMYLCASSFPRDRGRHEQYFGPGTRLTVT.

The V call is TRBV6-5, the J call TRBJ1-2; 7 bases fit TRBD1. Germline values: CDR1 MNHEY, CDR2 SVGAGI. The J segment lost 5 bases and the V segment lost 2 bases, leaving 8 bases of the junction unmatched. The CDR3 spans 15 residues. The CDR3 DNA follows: TGTGCCAGCAGTTACCGGAGGCCGGGACAGTATGGCTACACCTTC. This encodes CASSYRRPGQYGYTF.

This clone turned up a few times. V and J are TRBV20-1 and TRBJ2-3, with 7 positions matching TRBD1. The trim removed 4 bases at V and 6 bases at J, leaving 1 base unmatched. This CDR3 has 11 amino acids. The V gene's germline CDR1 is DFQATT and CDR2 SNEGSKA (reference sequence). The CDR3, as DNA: TGCAGTGCTATCAGGGGGGATACGCAGTATTTT. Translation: CSAIRGDTQYF.

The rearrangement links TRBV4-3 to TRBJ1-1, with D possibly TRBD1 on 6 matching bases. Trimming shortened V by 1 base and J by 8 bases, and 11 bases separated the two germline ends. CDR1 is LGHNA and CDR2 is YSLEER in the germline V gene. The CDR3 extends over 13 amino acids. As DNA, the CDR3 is TGCGCCAGCAGCCAAGGCAGGGGAGTAGAAGCTTTCTTT. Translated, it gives CASSQGRGVEAFF.

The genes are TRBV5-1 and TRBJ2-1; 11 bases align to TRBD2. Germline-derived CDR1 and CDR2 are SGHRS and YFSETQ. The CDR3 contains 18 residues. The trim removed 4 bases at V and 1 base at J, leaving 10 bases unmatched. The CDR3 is CASSSTSGSALSYNEQFF. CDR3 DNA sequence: TGCGCCAGCAGCAGTACTAGCGGGAGCGCTCTTTCCTACAATGAGCAGTTCTTC.

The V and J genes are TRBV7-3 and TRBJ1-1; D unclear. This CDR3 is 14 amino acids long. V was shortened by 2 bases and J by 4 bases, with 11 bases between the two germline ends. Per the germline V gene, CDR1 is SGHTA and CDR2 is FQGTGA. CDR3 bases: TGTGCCAGCAGCTTACAGGTTCTGGGCACTGAAGCTTTCTTT. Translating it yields CASSLQVLGTEAFF.